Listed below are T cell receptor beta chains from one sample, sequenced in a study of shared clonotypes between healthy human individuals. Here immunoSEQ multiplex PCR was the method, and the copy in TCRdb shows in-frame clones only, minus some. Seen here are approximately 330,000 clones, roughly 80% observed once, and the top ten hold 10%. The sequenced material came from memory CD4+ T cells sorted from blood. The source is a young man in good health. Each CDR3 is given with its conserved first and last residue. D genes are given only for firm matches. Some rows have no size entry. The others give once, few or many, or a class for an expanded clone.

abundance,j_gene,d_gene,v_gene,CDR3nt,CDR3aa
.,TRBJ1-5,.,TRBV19,TGTGCCAGTAGAAGGCTCTTGGCGGCAAGCAATCAGCCCCAGCATTTT,CASRRLLAASNQPQHF
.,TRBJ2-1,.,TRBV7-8,TGTGCCAGCAGCTTAGAGAGGGGCACGGTTGGTTCTGAGCAGTTCTTC,CASSLERGTVGSEQFF
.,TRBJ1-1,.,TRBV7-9,TGTGCCAGCAGCTCCCTCGGGGTCGCTGAAGCTTTCTTT,CASSSLGVAEAFF
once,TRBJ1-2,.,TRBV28,TGTGCCAGCAGCAACCCATCAGGGTACTATGGCTACACCTTC,CASSNPSGYYGYTF
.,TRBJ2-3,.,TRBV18,TGTGCCAGCTCACCACCCGCAGGGAGAAGAGATACGCAGTATTTT,CASSPPAGRRDTQYF
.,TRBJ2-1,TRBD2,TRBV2,TGTGCCAGCATGCCGCGACTAGCGGGACACAATGAGCAGTTCTTC,CASMPRLAGHNEQFF
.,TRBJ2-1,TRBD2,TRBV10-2,TGCGCCAGCGTGGTAGCGGGAGCTTCCTACAATGAGCAGTTCTTC,CASVVAGASYNEQFF
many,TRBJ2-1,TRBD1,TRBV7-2,TGTGCCAGCAGCTTCTCGACAGGGATTGCGTTCTTC,CASSFSTGIAFF
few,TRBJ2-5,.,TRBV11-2,TGTGCCAGCAGCTTAGAGGGGGGGCAGGAGACCCAGTACTTC,CASSLEGGQETQYF
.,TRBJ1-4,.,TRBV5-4,TGTGCCAGCAGCTTTTATAGCTCGACTAATGAAAAACTGTTTTTT,CASSFYSSTNEKLFF
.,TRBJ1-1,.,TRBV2,TGTGCCAGCAGCGTGAGCCACGAGAAAGCTTTCTTT,CASSVSHEKAFF
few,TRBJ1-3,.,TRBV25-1,TGTGCCAGCAGTCAACCTGGGTCCTCTGGAAACACCATATATTTT,CASSQPGSSGNTIYF
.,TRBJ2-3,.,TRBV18,TGTGCCAGCTCACCAACGGCCGAAAGCACAGATACGCAGTATTTT,CASSPTAESTDTQYF
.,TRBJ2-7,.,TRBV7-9,TGTGCCAGCAGCTCTCGGGGAGCCTACGAGCAGTACTTC,CASSSRGAYEQYF
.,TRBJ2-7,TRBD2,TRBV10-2,TGCGCCAGCACTACGGCGGGGGGCAACGAGCAGTACTTC,CASTTAGGNEQYF
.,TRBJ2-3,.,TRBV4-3,TGCGCCAGCAGCCAAGATTTCGGGATATCAGATACGCAGTATTTT,CASSQDFGISDTQYF
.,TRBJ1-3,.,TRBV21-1,TGTGCCAGCAGCAAAGTACCGCAGGGAGGGGGCATTGGAAACACCATATATTTT,CASSKVPQGGGIGNTIYF
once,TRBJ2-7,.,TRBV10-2,TGCGCCAGCAGACACAGGGTCGGCGAGCAGTACTTC,CASRHRVGEQYF
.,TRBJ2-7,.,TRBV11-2,TGTGCCAGCCAGCATCGGGTCCGCTCCTACGAGCAGTACTTC,CASQHRVRSYEQYF
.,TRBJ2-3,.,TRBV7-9,TGTGCCAGCAGCTTAAGGCCTAGCACAATTACAGATACGCAGTATTTT,CASSLRPSTITDTQYF
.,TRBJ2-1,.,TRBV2,TGTGCCAGCAGTGAATTTGCTGGGGCCTATGAGCAGTTCTTC,CASSEFAGAYEQFF
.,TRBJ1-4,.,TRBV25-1,TGTGCCAGCAGTTTTATAGGCGGAGGGAACCGTGAAAAACTGTTTTTT,CASSFIGGGNREKLFF